There are a few counts of the clone carrying this T cell receptor beta chain. Its target is not known. Germline CDR1 SGHDN, CDR2 FVKESK. V lost 3 bases to trimming and J lost 8 bases, with 13 bases between them. The CDR3 covers 13 residues. These data come from a study of early T cells in non-severe SARS-CoV-2 infection. Study-level background: Chains were not paired, and sequencing was done on bulk RNA from unsorted whole blood.

Findings and limits, study-wide: VDJdb-based matching was biased toward anti-spike CD8 responses and missed private and CD4 specificities.

In the library, individual cDNA molecules carried attached unique molecular identifiers. TCRdb independently ran MiXCR on the 5' RACE reads; one entry per CDR3 protein. The sample records about 62,000 distinct CDR3 sequences, 8% to 10% being singletons. The genes are TRBV14 and TRBJ1-2; unclear D gene. This TCR derives from an adult who was a healthcare worker with PCR-confirmed SARS-CoV-2 infection or an uninfected control (not recorded which). The sequenced material came from whole blood. The CDR3 sequence: CASSQRQSGGYTF. CDR3 DNA sequence: TGTGCCAGCAGCCAGAGGCAGAGCGGAGGCTACACCTTC.